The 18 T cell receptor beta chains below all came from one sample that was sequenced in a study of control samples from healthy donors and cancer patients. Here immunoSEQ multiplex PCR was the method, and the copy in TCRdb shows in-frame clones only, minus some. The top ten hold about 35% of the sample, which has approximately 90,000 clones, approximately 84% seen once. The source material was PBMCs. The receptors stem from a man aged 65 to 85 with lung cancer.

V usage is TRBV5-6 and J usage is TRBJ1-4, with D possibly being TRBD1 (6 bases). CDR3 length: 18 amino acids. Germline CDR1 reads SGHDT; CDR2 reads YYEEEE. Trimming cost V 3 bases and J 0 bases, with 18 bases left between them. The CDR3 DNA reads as TGTGCCAGCAGCTCGGTATTTGCACAGGGCACAACTAATGAAAAACTGTTTTTT. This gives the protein CASSSVFAQGTTNEKLFF.

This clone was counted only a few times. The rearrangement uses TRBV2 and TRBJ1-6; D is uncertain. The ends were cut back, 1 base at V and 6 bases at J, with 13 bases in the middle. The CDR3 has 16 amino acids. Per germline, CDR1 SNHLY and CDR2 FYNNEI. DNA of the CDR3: TGTGCCAGCAGTGAAGGGCCCGGGGATGGTAATTCACCCCTCCACTTT. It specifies CASSEGPGDGNSPLHF.

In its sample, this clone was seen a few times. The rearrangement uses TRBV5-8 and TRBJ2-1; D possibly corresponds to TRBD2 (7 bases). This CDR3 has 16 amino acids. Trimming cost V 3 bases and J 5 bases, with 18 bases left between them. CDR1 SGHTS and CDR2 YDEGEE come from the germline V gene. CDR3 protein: CASSSVTAGANNEQFF. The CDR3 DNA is TGTGCCAGCAGCTCCGTGACTGCGGGGGCCAACAATGAGCAGTTCTTC.

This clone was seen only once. As DNA, the CDR3 is TGCGCCAGCAGCCAAGAGGGCAGAATCTCTGGAAACACCATATATTTT. It translates to CASSQEGRISGNTIYF. The rearrangement uses TRBV4-1 and TRBJ1-3; D is undetermined. V was cut by 0 bases and J by 0 bases, with 9 bases left in between. Germline CDR1 is MGHRA and CDR2 is YSYEKL. The CDR3 is made up of 16 amino acids.

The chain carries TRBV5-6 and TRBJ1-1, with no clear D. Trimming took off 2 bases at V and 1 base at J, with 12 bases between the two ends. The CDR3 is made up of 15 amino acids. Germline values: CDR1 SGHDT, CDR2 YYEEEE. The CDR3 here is CASSLFNRGNTEAFF. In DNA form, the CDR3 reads TGTGCCAGCAGCTTATTTAATCGGGGGAACACTGAAGCTTTCTTT.

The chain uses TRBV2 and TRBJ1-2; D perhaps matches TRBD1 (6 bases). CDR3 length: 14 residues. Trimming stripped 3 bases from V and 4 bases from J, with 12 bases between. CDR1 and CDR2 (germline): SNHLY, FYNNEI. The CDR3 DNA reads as TGTGCCAGCAGTGACACGACAGGAGGCTATGGCTACACCTTC. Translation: CASSDTTGGYGYTF.

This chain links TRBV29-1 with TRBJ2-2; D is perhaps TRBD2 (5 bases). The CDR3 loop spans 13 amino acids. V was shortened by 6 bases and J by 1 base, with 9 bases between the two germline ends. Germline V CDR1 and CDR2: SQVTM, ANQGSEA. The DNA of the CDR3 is TGCAGCGTCGGGAAAGTGAACACCGGGGAGCTGTTTTTT. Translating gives CSVGKVNTGELFF.

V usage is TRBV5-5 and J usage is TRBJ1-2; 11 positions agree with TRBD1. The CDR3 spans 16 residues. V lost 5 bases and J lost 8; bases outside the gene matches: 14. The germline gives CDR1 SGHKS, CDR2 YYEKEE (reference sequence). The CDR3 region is CASRRDRGTTDRGYTF. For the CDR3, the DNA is TGTGCCAGCAGACGGGACAGGGGGACGACTGATCGAGGCTACACCTTC.

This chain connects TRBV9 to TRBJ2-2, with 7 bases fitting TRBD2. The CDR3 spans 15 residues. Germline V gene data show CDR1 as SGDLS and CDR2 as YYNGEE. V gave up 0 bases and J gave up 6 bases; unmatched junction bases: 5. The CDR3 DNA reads TGTGCCAGCAGCGTAGGGGGGGGGAGCGCCGGGGAGCTGTTTTTT. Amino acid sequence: CASSVGGGSAGELFF.

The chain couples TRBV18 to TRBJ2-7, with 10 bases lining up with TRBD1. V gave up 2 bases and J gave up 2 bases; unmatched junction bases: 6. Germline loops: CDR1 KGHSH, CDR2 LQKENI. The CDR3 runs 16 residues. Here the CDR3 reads CASSPSRGQGAYEQYF. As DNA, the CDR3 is TGTGCCAGCTCACCATCCAGAGGACAGGGGGCCTACGAGCAGTACTTC.

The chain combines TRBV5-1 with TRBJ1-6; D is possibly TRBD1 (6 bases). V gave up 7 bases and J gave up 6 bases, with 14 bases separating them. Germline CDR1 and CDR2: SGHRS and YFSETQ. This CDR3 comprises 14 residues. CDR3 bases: TGCGCCAGCGCCAGGACAGCGGCTAATTCACCCCTCCACTTT. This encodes CASARTAANSPLHF.

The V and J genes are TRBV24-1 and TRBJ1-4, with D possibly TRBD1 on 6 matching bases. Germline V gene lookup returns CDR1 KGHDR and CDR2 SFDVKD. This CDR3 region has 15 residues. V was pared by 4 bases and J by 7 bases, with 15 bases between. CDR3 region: CATSDHRERVEKLFF. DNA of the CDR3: TGTGCCACCAGTGACCACAGGGAGAGGGTTGAAAAACTGTTTTTT.

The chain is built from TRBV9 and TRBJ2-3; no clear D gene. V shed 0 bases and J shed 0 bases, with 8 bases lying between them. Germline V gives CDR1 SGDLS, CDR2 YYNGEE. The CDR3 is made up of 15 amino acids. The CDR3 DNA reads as TGTGCCAGCAGCGTAGAGCCAAGTAGCACAGATACGCAGTATTTT. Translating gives CASSVEPSSTDTQYF. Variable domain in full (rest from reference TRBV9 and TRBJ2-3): DSGVTQTPKHLITATGQRVTLRCSPRSGDLSVYWYQQSLDQGLQFLIQYYNGEERAKGNILERFSAQQFPDLHSELNLSSLELGDSALYFCASSVEPSSTDTQYFGPGTRLTVL.

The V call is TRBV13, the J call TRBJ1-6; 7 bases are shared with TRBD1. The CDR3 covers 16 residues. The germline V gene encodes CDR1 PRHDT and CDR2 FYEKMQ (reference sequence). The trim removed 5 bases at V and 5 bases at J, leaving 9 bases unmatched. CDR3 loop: CASSRRTTGNNSPLHF. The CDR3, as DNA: TGTGCCAGCAGCCGCCGTACGACAGGGAATAATTCACCCCTCCACTTT.

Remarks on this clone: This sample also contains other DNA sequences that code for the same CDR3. Written as DNA, the CDR3 is TGTGCCAGCAGCGTGCCTGGCACAGATACGCAGTATTTT. Protein sequence: CASSVPGTDTQYF. The chain combines TRBV9 with TRBJ2-3, with D unclear. The CDR3 runs to 13 residues. The V end was cut by 2 bases, the J end by 1 base, with 5 bases between. CDR1 and CDR2 from the germline V gene are SGDLS and YYNGEE.

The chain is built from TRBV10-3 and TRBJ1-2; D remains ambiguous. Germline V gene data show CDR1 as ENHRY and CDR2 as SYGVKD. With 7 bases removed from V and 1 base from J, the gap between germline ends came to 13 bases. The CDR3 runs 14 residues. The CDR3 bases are TGTGCCATCACCCAGTCCCAGAGTAACTATGGCTACACCTTC. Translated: CAITQSQSNYGYTF.

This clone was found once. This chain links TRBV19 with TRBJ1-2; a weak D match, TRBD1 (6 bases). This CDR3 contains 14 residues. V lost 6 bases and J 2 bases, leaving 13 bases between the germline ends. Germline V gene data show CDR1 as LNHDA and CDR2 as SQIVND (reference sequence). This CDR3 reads CASSTGIMNYGYTF. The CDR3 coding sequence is TGTGCCAGTAGCACAGGGATCATGAACTATGGCTACACCTTC.

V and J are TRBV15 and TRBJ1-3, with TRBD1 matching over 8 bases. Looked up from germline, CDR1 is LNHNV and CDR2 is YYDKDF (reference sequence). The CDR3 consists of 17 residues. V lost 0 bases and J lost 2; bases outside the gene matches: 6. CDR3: CATSRDQGAKPGNTIYF. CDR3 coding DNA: TGTGCCACCAGCAGAGATCAGGGGGCGAAGCCTGGAAACACCATATATTTT.